The 30 T cell receptor beta chains below were found in one sample sequenced in a study of cytomegalovirus exposure and HLA in healthy donors. Clones were read by immunoSEQ multiplex PCR, and TCRdb kept only the in-frame ones, dropping some. The profile shows 150,000 to 200,000 clones, roughly nine tenths of them singletons. Input material: PBMCs. These receptors originate from a man aged 18 to 30 in good health and CMV-seropositive.

This chain links TRBV2 with TRBJ2-7, with 7 positions matching TRBD1. The junction had 4 bases not matched to a gene; V was cut back by 8 bases and J by 3 bases. The germline CDR1 and CDR2 sequences are SNHLY and FYNNEI. CDR3 size: 12 residues. The DNA of the CDR3 is TGTGCCAGCTCGGGACAGCGCTACGAGCAGTACTTC. Protein product: CASSGQRYEQYF.

This clone was detected once. V is TRBV5-1 and J is TRBJ2-1; D is ambiguous. Germline V gene lookup returns CDR1 SGHRS and CDR2 YFSETQ. This CDR3 comprises 16 residues. Trimming removed 2 bases from V and 2 bases from J, with 14 bases in between. CDR3 protein: CASSFGPLQTYNEQFF. As DNA, the CDR3 is TGCGCCAGCAGCTTTGGGCCGCTCCAGACCTACAATGAGCAGTTCTTC. The full variable domain, rest sourced from reference TRBV5-1 and TRBJ2-1, is KAGVTQTPRYLIKTRGQQVTLSCSPISGHRSVSWYQQTPGQGLQFLFEYFSETQRNKGNFPGRFSGRQFSNSRSEMNVSTLELGDSALYLCASSFGPLQTYNEQFFGPGTRLTVL.

This rearrangement joins TRBV7-9 to TRBJ2-7; possible D gene TRBD1, 5 bases. Germline V CDR1 and CDR2: SEHNR, FQNEAQ (reference sequence). V lost 8 bases to trimming and J lost 4 bases, with 12 bases between them. The CDR3 runs to 12 residues. The CDR3 reads CASQLGDYEQYF. The CDR3 DNA follows: TGTGCCAGCCAATTAGGGGATTACGAGCAGTACTTC.

The chain recombines TRBV27 with TRBJ1-1; TRBD1 agrees at 9 bases. Germline CDR1 MNHEY, CDR2 SMNVEV (reference sequence). V lost 5 bases to trimming and J lost 5 bases; unmatched junction nucleotides: 9. The CDR3 contains 15 residues. CDR3 nucleotide sequence: TGTGCCAGCAGTCCCGAACAGGGGGCAAGGACTGAAGCTTTCTTT. Translating it yields CASSPEQGARTEAFF.

This rearrangement joins TRBV28 to TRBJ2-7; a possible D gene is TRBD1 (6 bases). V was clipped by 6 bases and J by 6 bases, with 18 bases between them. The CDR3 runs 14 residues. The V gene's germline CDR1 is MDHEN and CDR2 SYDVKM. DNA for the CDR3: TGTGCCAGCAGCATCTCGCACTTAGGGGGCGAGCAGTACTTC. Translated: CASSISHLGGEQYF.

This clone is a singleton in its sample. The V gene is TRBV25-1, the J gene TRBJ1-4, with D tentatively TRBD1 (5 bases). The length of the CDR3 is 13 residues. V was cut by 8 bases and J by 7 bases, with 14 bases left in between. Germline CDR1 MGHDK, CDR2 SYGVNS. The CDR3 region is CASRSGWGEKLFF. The CDR3 coding sequence is TGTGCCAGCCGATCAGGGTGGGGTGAAAAACTGTTTTTT. Drawing the rest from reference TRBV25-1 and TRBJ1-4, the complete variable domain is EADIYQTPRYLVIGTGKKITLECSQTMGHDKMYWYQQDPGMELHLIHYSYGVNSTEKGDLSSESTVSRIRTEHFPLTLESARPSHTSQYLCASRSGWGEKLFFGSGTQLSVL.

The table lists this clone with a count of one. The chain joins TRBV5-4 to TRBJ2-7, with TRBD2 identical over 7 bases. Germline V gene sequence: CDR1 SGHNT, CDR2 YYREEE (reference sequence). CDR3 length: 16 residues. V trimming: 4 bases; J trimming: 5 bases; junction bases outside the gene matches: 15. CDR3 sequence reads: CASSLVEREGANEQYF. The CDR3 DNA reads TGTGCCAGCAGCCTGGTTGAAAGGGAGGGTGCCAACGAGCAGTACTTC. The variable domain in full, with the rest retrieved from reference TRBV5-4 and TRBJ2-7, is ETGVTQSPTHLIKTRGQQVTLRCSSQSGHNTVSWYQQALGQGPQFIFQYYREEENGRGNFPPRFSGLQFPNYSSELNVNALELDDSALYLCASSLVEREGANEQYFGPGTRLTVT.

This clone was found once. The V and J genes are TRBV7-2 and TRBJ1-6; 8 bases map to TRBD1. V lost 6 bases to trimming and J lost 7 bases; unmatched junction nucleotides: 5. Germline CDR1 and CDR2: SGHTA and FQGNSA. The CDR3 extends over 14 amino acids. As DNA, the CDR3 is TGTGCCAGCAGTCCCGACAGGGGAAATTCACCCCTCCACTTT. Its translation: CASSPDRGNSPLHF.

V and J are TRBV9 and TRBJ2-2, with 8 bases lining up with TRBD1. The germline gives CDR1 SGDLS, CDR2 YYNGEE. J gave up 6 bases and V 4 bases, and 8 bases lay outside the gene matches. This CDR3 has 15 residues. Here the CDR3 DNA reads TGTGCCAGCAGCCCCCGGACAGGGAATGCCGGGGAGCTGTTTTTT. This translates into CASSPRTGNAGELFF.

The V gene is TRBV7-8, the J gene TRBJ1-5; no clear D. Germline V gives CDR1 SGHVS, CDR2 FQNEAQ. The V end lost 5 bases, the J end lost 0 bases, and 11 bases lay between the germline ends. CDR3 length equals 15 residues. This CDR3 is CASSPRIDSNQPQHF. In DNA form, the CDR3 reads TGTGCCAGCAGCCCGAGGATCGATAGCAATCAGCCCCAGCATTTT.

This chain links TRBV5-1 with TRBJ2-3, with 11 bases fitting TRBD1. Germline CDR1 SGHRS, CDR2 YFSETQ. CDR3 size: 16 residues. Trimming took 2 bases from V and 2 from J; bases not matched to a gene: 4. This chain's CDR3 is CASSFQDRGPTDTQYF. The CDR3 nucleotides read TGCGCCAGCAGCTTCCAGGACAGGGGGCCCACAGATACGCAGTATTTT.

The V gene is TRBV7-9, the J gene TRBJ2-4; no firm D call. The CDR3 loop spans 15 amino acids. Germline loops: CDR1 SEHNR, CDR2 FQNEAQ (reference sequence). V was clipped by 0 bases and J by 9 bases, with 15 bases between them. In DNA, the CDR3 is TGTGCCAGCAGCTTAGCTTCCATTCTCGGCGGCATTCAGTACTTC. It is translated as CASSLASILGGIQYF.

V usage is TRBV5-1 and J usage is TRBJ2-1; 9 bases fit TRBD2. The ends lost 3 bases at V and 2 bases at J; junction bases unmatched: 3. This CDR3 has 15 residues. CDR1 SGHRS and CDR2 YFSETQ come from the germline V gene. The CDR3 is CASSSSGETYNEQFF. The CDR3 DNA is TGCGCCAGCAGCTCTAGCGGGGAAACCTACAATGAGCAGTTCTTC.

The chain recombines TRBV10-3 with TRBJ1-5; D might be TRBD1 (5 bases). V lost 9 bases, J lost 6 bases, and 6 bases lay in between. Germline loops: CDR1 ENHRY, CDR2 SYGVKD. The CDR3 has 10 amino acids. The CDR3 loop is CAIGVQPQHF. In nucleotides, the CDR3 is TGTGCCATAGGGGTTCAGCCCCAGCATTTT.

The chain employs TRBV6-1 and TRBJ1-5; D uncertain. The germline V gene encodes CDR1 MNHNS and CDR2 SASEGT. This CDR3 comprises 11 residues. V was cut by 8 bases and J by 4 bases, with 6 bases left in between. For the CDR3, the DNA is TGTGCCAGCGGGGAGAATCAGCCCCAGCATTTT. It is translated as CASGENQPQHF.

The chain has TRBV2 and TRBJ1-5; D is undetermined. Germline CDR1 and CDR2: SNHLY and FYNNEI. The CDR3 is made up of 14 amino acids. V was clipped by 7 bases and J by 3 bases, with 13 bases between them. The CDR3 is CASKLEGSNQPQHF. The CDR3, as DNA: TGTGCCAGCAAGTTGGAGGGCTCCAATCAGCCCCAGCATTTT.

The rearrangement joins TRBV12-5 to TRBJ2-3; TRBD1 matches at 11 bases. There are 20 residues in the CDR3. V was pared by 4 bases and J by 2 bases, with 17 bases of the junction left unmatched. From germline, CDR1 is LGHNT and CDR2 FRNRAP. The CDR3 sequence: CASGSPPGQGAKLSTDTQYF. DNA for the CDR3: TGTGCTAGTGGTTCTCCCCCTGGACAGGGGGCGAAGCTTTCCACAGATACGCAGTATTTT. Together with reference TRBV12-5 and TRBJ2-3, the CDR3 gives the full variable domain: DARVTQTPRHKVTEMGQEVTMRCQPILGHNTVFWYRQTMMQGLELLAYFRNRAPLDDSGMPKDRFSAEMPDATLATLKIQPSEPRDSAVYFCASGSPPGQGAKLSTDTQYFGPGTRLTVL.

This clone was seen more than once but under ten times. The chain uses TRBV10-3 and TRBJ2-7; TRBD2 is a possible D gene (6 bases). Germline V gene lookup returns CDR1 ENHRY and CDR2 SYGVKD. Trimming left V 3 bases short and J 0 bases short, with 9 bases between. The CDR3 consists of 14 residues. CDR3 amino acids: CAISEMGGSYEQYF. The CDR3 nucleotides are TGTGCCATCAGTGAAATGGGGGGCTCCTACGAGCAGTACTTC.

The chain has TRBV7-2 and TRBJ2-5, with TRBD2 as a possible D gene (5 bases). Looked up from germline, CDR1 is SGHTA and CDR2 is FQGNSA. With 6 bases removed from V and 3 bases from J, the gap between germline ends came to 14 bases. This CDR3 comprises 14 residues. In DNA, the CDR3 is TGTGCCAGCAGTTATTACGGGCGGGAAGAGACCCAGTACTTC. It translates to CASSYYGREETQYF. The whole variable domain, remainder taken from reference TRBV7-2 and TRBJ2-5, is GAGVSQSPSNKVTEKGKDVELRCDPISGHTALYWYRQSLGQGLEFLIYFQGNSAPDKSGLPSDRFSAERTGGSVSTLTIQRTQQEDSAVYLCASSYYGREETQYFGPGTRLLVL.

This chain connects TRBV19 to TRBJ1-1; D is possibly TRBD1 (6 bases). Trimming stripped 2 bases from V and 1 base from J, with 14 bases between. The CDR3 contains 16 residues. Germline CDR1 and CDR2: LNHDA and SQIVND (reference sequence). CDR3 sequence (DNA): TGTGCCAGTAGTATAAATCCCCAAGGGGGGAACACTGAAGCTTTCTTT. The encoded protein is CASSINPQGGNTEAFF.

Only one count was recorded for this clone. V and J are TRBV2 and TRBJ1-1, with 11 nucleotides matching TRBD1. The germline CDR1 and CDR2 sequences are SNHLY and FYNNEI. Unmatched junction bases numbered 0, after V lost 8 bases and J lost 4 bases. This CDR3 has 12 residues. DNA for the CDR3: TGTGCCAGCGGGACAGGGGGCACTGAAGCTTTCTTT. Protein: CASGTGGTEAFF.

The table lists this clone with a count of one. V usage is TRBV18 and J usage is TRBJ2-3; 10 bases map to TRBD2. The germline gives CDR1 KGHSH, CDR2 LQKENI. CDR3 size: 18 residues. The junction had 15 bases not matched to a gene; V was cut back by 9 bases and J by 0 bases. CDR3 coding DNA: TGTGCCAGAAAACTAGCGGGACGAGGGCCAATAAGCACAGATACGCAGTATTTT. It encodes CARKLAGRGPISTDTQYF. Full variable domain (remainder filled in from reference TRBV18 and TRBJ2-3): NAGVMQNPRHLVRRRGQEARLRCSPMKGHSHVYWYRQLPEEGLKFMVYLQKENIIDESGMPKERFSAEFPKEGPSILRIQQVVRGDSAAYFCARKLAGRGPISTDTQYFGPGTRLTVL.

The J gene is TRBJ2-7, the V gene TRBV2; 8 nucleotides agree with TRBD1. Germline CDR1 and CDR2: SNHLY and FYNNEI. The length of the CDR3 is 14 residues. V lost 6 bases, J lost 2 bases, and 6 bases stayed unmatched. CDR3 loop: CASSQWTGTYEQYF. In nucleotides, the CDR3 is TGTGCCAGCAGCCAGTGGACAGGGACCTACGAGCAGTACTTC.

V is TRBV27 and J is TRBJ1-2; D is uncertain. The CDR3 runs 14 residues. The germline V gene has CDR1 MNHEY and CDR2 SMNVEV (reference sequence). Trimming cost V 3 bases and J 4 bases, with 12 bases left between them. The chain's CDR3 is CASSFSAERYGYTF. CDR3 DNA sequence: TGTGCCAGCAGTTTTTCGGCCGAGCGCTATGGCTACACCTTC.

V is TRBV11-1 and J is TRBJ2-7, with TRBD2 matching over 8 bases. CDR3 length: 15 amino acids. Trimming removed 1 base from V and 3 bases from J; junction bases left unmatched: 5. Germline-derived CDR1 and CDR2 are SGHAT and FQDESV (reference sequence). CDR3 in amino acids: CASSLGLAGDYEQYF. The CDR3 DNA follows: TGTGCCAGCAGCTTAGGTCTAGCGGGTGACTACGAGCAGTACTTC. Full variable domain (missing parts from reference TRBV11-1 and TRBJ2-7): EAEVAQSPRYKITEKSQAVAFWCDPISGHATLYWYRQILGQGPELLVQFQDESVVDDSQLPKDRFSAERLKGVDSTLKIQPAELGDSAMYLCASSLGLAGDYEQYFGPGTRLTVT.

V gene TRBV5-6 combines with J gene TRBJ1-1; 8 bases map to TRBD1. Per the germline V gene, CDR1 is SGHDT and CDR2 is YYEEEE. The CDR3 loop spans 15 amino acids. The J segment lost 5 bases and the V segment lost 4 bases, leaving 10 bases of the junction unmatched. The CDR3 is CASSPGTGGGTEAFF. CDR3 sequence (DNA): TGTGCCAGCAGCCCGGGCACAGGGGGAGGGACTGAAGCTTTCTTT. The whole variable domain, remainder taken from reference TRBV5-6 and TRBJ1-1, is DAGVTQSPTHLIKTRGQQVTLRCSPKSGHDTVSWYQQALGQGPQFIFQYYEEEERQRGNFPDRFSGHQFPNYSSELNVNALLLGDSALYLCASSPGTGGGTEAFFGQGTRLTVV.

The chain uses TRBV27 and TRBJ1-2; D is possibly TRBD1 (6 bases). Germline CDR1 is MNHEY and CDR2 is SMNVEV (reference sequence). There are 13 residues in the CDR3. The V and J ends lost 7 bases and 6 bases respectively, with 15 bases between them. For the CDR3, the DNA is TGTGCCAGCACCGACGACAGGCTTCATGGCTACACCTTC. This encodes CASTDDRLHGYTF.

V and J are TRBV9 and TRBJ1-5; unclear D gene. CDR1 and CDR2 from the germline V gene are SGDLS and YYNGEE. CDR3 size: 13 residues. Trimming pared 3 bases from V and 10 bases from J, leaving 14 bases between. The chain's CDR3 is CASSGTGGLPQHF. The CDR3 coding sequence is TGTGCCAGCAGCGGGACCGGAGGACTCCCCCAGCATTTT.

This clone is a singleton in its sample. The rearrangement joins TRBV11-2 to TRBJ2-7; 9 nucleotides match TRBD1. Germline values: CDR1 SGHAT, CDR2 FQNNGV. The junction had 3 bases not matched to a gene; V was cut back by 5 bases and J by 4 bases. There are 13 residues in the CDR3. The CDR3 bases are TGTGCCAGCAGCACCGGGACAGGGTACGAGCAGTACTTC. As protein: CASSTGTGYEQYF.

This clone was observed once. The gene calls are TRBV4-1 and TRBJ1-2; possibly TRBD1 for D (5 bases). Germline CDR1 MGHRA, CDR2 YSYEKL. The ends were cut back, 1 base at V and 4 bases at J, with 13 bases in the middle. CDR3 size: 15 residues. CDR3 region: CASSQAGREGYGYTF. The CDR3, as DNA: TGCGCCAGCAGCCAAGCCGGCAGGGAGGGCTATGGCTACACCTTC.